The sequence of this T cell receptor beta chain was determined in a study of tumor and adjacent non-tumor tissue in lung cancer. This sample's RNA came from whole unsorted tissue. Three rounds of nested PCR, following a modified ARM-PCR protocol, produced the TCRbeta library. TCRdb used MiXCR to reprocess the multiplex PCR reads, holding one entry per CDR3 protein. The sample includes approximately 110,000 distinct CDR3 sequences, around 80% of them seen just once. A word on this clonotype: One end of the junction fails to match germline, which may point to a read error.

The source is a woman aged 55-70 years with non-small cell lung cancer. Sequencing input: lung tumor tissue.

CDR3 sequence (DNA): TGTGCCAGCACTACCTTAGACACGGAAAAAGAGATCCAGTACTTC. Encoded protein: CASTTLDTEKEIQYF. The V and J genes are TRBV28 and TRBJ2-5; D unresolved. Germline V gene lookup returns CDR1 MDHEN and CDR2 SYDVKM. CDR3 length equals 15 residues.